This TCR beta chain is from a study of PD-1 blockade in classical Hodgkin lymphoma. Relapse after autologous stem cell transplantation occurred in every patient, and brentuximab vedotin exposure varied. This clone was counted a few times. As yet, its antigen is unknown. Study findings and constraints: Significantly greater TCR diversity emerged by C4D1 in CD4+ cells but not CD8+ cells.

This table comes from immunoSEQ multiplex PCR, and its TCRdb copy is limited to in-frame clones, with some not included. The sample carries more than 45,000 clones, over 70% recorded once. The source material was peripheral blood mononuclear cells (PBMCs), sampled at baseline. This TCR was recovered from a human donor with classical Hodgkin lymphoma.

The chain's CDR3 is CASSLAGSGLSYNEQFF. The CDR3 nucleotides read TGTGCCAGCAGCTTAGCCGGCTCGGGCCTGTCCTACAATGAGCAGTTCTTC. The genes are TRBV7-3 and TRBJ2-1; D is unresolved. V was trimmed by 2 bases and J by 1 base, leaving 15 bases between them. This CDR3 comprises 17 residues. From germline, CDR1 is SGHTA and CDR2 FQGTGA.